The clone carrying this T cell receptor beta chain was counted between two and nine times. These data come from a study of sequential checkpoint blockade in melanoma. Sample treatment: randomized to nivolumab then ipilimumab (arm A) or the reverse (arm B). Live CD3+CD8+ CD19− CD56− cells were sorted from PBMCs. Profiled with immunoSEQ multiplex PCR; TCRdb holds only in-frame clones, not every one. The repertoire has approximately 12,000 clones, less than 75% of them found once; the top ten carry about 24%. CDR1 is LGHNA, CDR2 YSLEER, per germline. The CDR3 spans 16 residues. Losses at the gene ends were 2 bases for V and 9 bases for J; bases not matched to a gene: 11.

This rearrangement joins TRBV4-3 to TRBJ2-1, with TRBD2 matching 9 bases. The sample here was CD8+ T cells sorted from blood (inferred from file names), taken from a patient given nivolumab and ipilimumab in sequence. The receptor was derived from a human donor with melanoma. As DNA, the CDR3 is TGCGCCAGCAGCCAATCAACGAGACTAGCGGATCTTGAGCAGTTCTTC. Its protein is CASSQSTRLADLEQFF.